A single sample is the source of the 25 T cell receptor beta chains below, sequenced in a study of T-cell memory formation after mild COVID-19. TCRdb independently ran MiXCR on the 5' RACE reads; one entry per CDR3 protein. The sample contains roughly 200,000 distinct CDR3 sequences, over 9% of which appear only once. The specimen sequenced was PBMCs or a T cell subset sorted from them (not recorded which). All receptors derive from a man aged 18 to 30 who had mild COVID-19 (a few samples of this study predate the infection). Cell type and time point are not known.

Ten or more counts support this clonotype. This rearrangement joins TRBV5-1 to TRBJ1-1; TRBD1 might be the D (5 bases). Trimming removed 3 bases at V and 11 bases at J, with 11 bases between. There are 11 residues in the CDR3. Germline V gene data show CDR1 as SGHRS and CDR2 as YFSETQ. CDR3 residues: CASSSQGSAFF. CDR3 DNA: TGCGCCAGCAGCTCCCAGGGAAGTGCTTTCTTT.

This clonotype was counted a few times. The chain uses TRBV6-5 and TRBJ1-2; D is perhaps TRBD1 (6 bases). Germline assignment: CDR1 MNHEY and CDR2 SVGAGI. This CDR3 is built from 13 residues. Trimming removed 0 bases at V and 8 bases at J, with 10 bases between. The CDR3 DNA reads as TGTGCCAGCAGTTACTCGACCAGGGGAGGCTACACCTTC. Its protein is CASSYSTRGGYTF.

The DNA for the CDR3 is TGTGCCAGCAGCTTGTCGGGGGTTGATTCACCCCTCCACTTT. It codes for CASSLSGVDSPLHF. V gene TRBV5-5 combines with J gene TRBJ1-6, with D possibly being TRBD1 (5 bases). The CDR3 extends over 14 amino acids. The germline CDR1 and CDR2 sequences are SGHKS and YYEKEE (reference sequence). The germline V and J ends were trimmed by 1 base and 8 bases, with 10 bases remaining between them. Based on the CDR3 plus reference TRBV5-5 and TRBJ1-6, the full variable domain is DAGVTQSPTHLIKTRGQQVTLRCSPISGHKSVSWYQQVLGQGPQFIFQYYEKEERGRGNFPDRFSARQFPNYSSELNVNALLLGDSALYLCASSLSGVDSPLHFGNGTRLTVT.

This clonotype showed up many times. The rearrangement uses TRBV5-6 and TRBJ1-1; a possible D gene is TRBD1 (5 bases). Looked up from germline, CDR1 is SGHDT and CDR2 is YYEEEE. The CDR3 has 13 amino acids. The V and J ends lost 0 bases and 4 bases respectively, with 7 bases between them. The CDR3 reads CASSLERGTEAFF. Here the CDR3 DNA reads TGTGCCAGCAGCTTGGAGAGGGGCACTGAAGCTTTCTTT.

This clonotype came up many times. In nucleotides, the CDR3 is TGTGCCAGCAGTTTCGGGCTAGCGGGGGTTCAAGAGACCCAGTACTTC. Translation gives CASSFGLAGVQETQYF. The chain employs TRBV12-3 or TRBV12-4 and TRBJ2-5, with 10 bases identical to TRBD2. The CDR3 is 16 amino acids. V gave up 3 bases and J gave up 2 bases; unmatched junction bases: 6.

This chain joins TRBV7-2 and TRBJ1-6, with D possibly being TRBD1 (5 bases). Between the trimmed V and J ends, which lost 2 bases and 9 bases, there was a span of 14 bases. This CDR3 region has 15 residues. The germline gives CDR1 SGHTA, CDR2 FQGNSA. The CDR3, as DNA: TGTGCCAGCAGCTTATCTCGGCAGGGTGGTTCACCCCTCCACTTT. Translating it yields CASSLSRQGGSPLHF. The full variable domain, rest sourced from reference TRBV7-2 and TRBJ1-6, is GAGVSQSPSNKVTEKGKDVELRCDPISGHTALYWYRQSLGQGLEFLIYFQGNSAPDKSGLPSDRFSAERTGGSVSTLTIQRTQQEDSAVYLCASSLSRQGGSPLHFGNGTRLTVT.

This clonotype was seen a handful of times. The chain carries TRBV7-9 and TRBJ1-4, with D hard to call. Trimming took off 4 bases at V and 1 base at J, with 13 bases between the two ends. Germline V gives CDR1 SEHNR, CDR2 FQNEAQ (reference sequence). The CDR3 consists of 16 residues. This CDR3 is CASSSRGMGTNEKLFF. The CDR3 DNA reads as TGTGCCAGCAGCTCTAGAGGGATGGGAACTAATGAAAAACTGTTTTTT.

This clonotype has just a few counts. The rearrangement uses TRBV2 and TRBJ2-1; TRBD2 agrees at 7 bases. From germline, CDR1 is SNHLY and CDR2 FYNNEI. This CDR3 contains 15 residues. V lost 1 base, J lost 3 bases, and 3 bases stayed unmatched. CDR3 protein: CASSEERGNYNEQFF. DNA of the CDR3: TGTGCCAGCAGTGAAGAGCGGGGAAACTACAATGAGCAGTTCTTC.

This clonotype was detected many times. The gene calls are TRBV7-2 and TRBJ2-3; 8 bases map to TRBD2. With 5 bases clipped from V and 3 bases from J, the junction kept 10 bases outside the gene matches. CDR3 length equals 16 residues. Germline CDR1 reads SGHTA; CDR2 reads FQGNSA. The CDR3 nucleotides are TGTGCCAGCAGCCCCCGAGTCCAGCGGGGGACAGATACGCAGTATTTT. Its translation: CASSPRVQRGTDTQYF.

This clonotype was picked up a small number of times. The chain has TRBV5-6 and TRBJ1-2; 7 bases are shared with TRBD1. With 5 bases clipped from V and 8 bases from J, the junction kept 9 bases outside the gene matches. The germline V gene has CDR1 SGHDT and CDR2 YYEEEE. The CDR3 spans 13 residues. CDR3 region: CASRKQGLGGYTF. CDR3 in DNA: TGTGCCAGCAGAAAACAGGGGCTTGGGGGCTACACCTTC.

The gene calls are TRBV2 and TRBJ2-1; 7 bases are a match to TRBD2. This CDR3 comprises 16 residues. The V gene end was trimmed by 6 bases and the J gene end by 6 bases; junction bases not matched to a gene: 14. CDR1 and CDR2 from the germline V gene are SNHLY and FYNNEI. As DNA, the CDR3 is TGTGCCAGCAGGCTTCGCGGGGGAGATTCCGGCAATGAGCAGTTCTTC. Its translation is CASRLRGGDSGNEQFF. Full variable domain (outside the CDR3, taken from reference TRBV2 and TRBJ2-1): EPEVTQTPSHQVTQMGQEVILRCVPISNHLYFYWYRQILGQKVEFLVSFYNNEISEKSEIFDDQFSVERPDGSNFTLKIRSTKLEDSAMYFCASRLRGGDSGNEQFFGPGTRLTVL.

The rearrangement links TRBV6-5 to TRBJ2-7; 8 bases align to TRBD1. The V segment lost 6 bases and the J segment 3 bases; nucleotides outside the gene matches: 10. Germline V gene sequence: CDR1 MNHEY, CDR2 SVGAGI. The CDR3 spans 15 residues. CDR3 coding DNA: TGTGCCAGCAGCCTCGGACAGGGCGGGTTCTACGAGCAGTACGTC. Amino acid sequence: CASSLGQGGFYEQYV.

This chain links TRBV6-2 or TRBV6-3 with TRBJ1-2, with D unclear. Trimming removed 4 bases from V and 8 bases from J, with 17 bases in between. Germline V gene sequence: CDR1 MNHEY, CDR2 SVGEGT. This CDR3 contains 14 residues. The CDR3 reads CASSSRRREKGYTF. As DNA, the CDR3 is TGTGCCAGCAGTTCCCGCCGGAGAGAAAAGGGCTACACCTTC.

The genes are TRBV6-2 or TRBV6-3 and TRBJ1-5, with D unclear. Germline CDR1 reads MNHEY; CDR2 reads SVGEGT. This CDR3 comprises 12 residues. Trimming took off 2 bases at V and 6 bases at J, with 5 bases between the two ends. The CDR3 nucleotides read TGTGCCAGCAGTTACGCCACTCAGCCCCAGCATTTT. Translating gives CASSYATQPQHF.

Only a few counts were recorded for this clonotype. The V gene is TRBV15, the J gene TRBJ1-2; no clear D. This CDR3 spans 12 amino acids. V dropped 4 bases and J dropped 4 bases, with 7 bases sitting between them. Germline values: CDR1 LNHNV, CDR2 YYDKDF (reference sequence). CDR3 loop: CATSIRVYGYTF. The CDR3 DNA is TGTGCCACCAGCATACGGGTCTATGGCTACACCTTC.

This clonotype has ten or more counts. V gene TRBV5-1 combines with J gene TRBJ2-3; 8 nucleotides line up with TRBD1. CDR3 length equals 14 residues. CDR1 is SGHRS, CDR2 YFSETQ, per germline. V lost 4 bases to trimming and J lost 6 bases; unmatched junction nucleotides: 7. CDR3 protein: CASSPRQGRDTQYF. CDR3 in DNA: TGCGCCAGCAGCCCCAGACAGGGGCGGGATACGCAGTATTTT.

In this sample, this clonotype turned up a few times. The CDR3 DNA reads as TGCGCCAGCAGCCAAGAGACAAGGGCGGAAGCTTTCTTT. Residues: CASSQETRAEAFF. V gene TRBV4-3 combines with J gene TRBJ1-1; D gene ambiguous. The CDR3 contains 13 residues. In germline, CDR1 is LGHNA, CDR2 YSLEER. Trimming pared 0 bases from V and 8 bases from J, leaving 10 bases between.

This rearrangement joins TRBV30 to TRBJ1-2; the match to TRBD1 covers 7 bases. The CDR3 extends over 15 amino acids. CDR1 is GTSNPN and CDR2 is SVGIG in the germline V gene (reference sequence). Losses at the gene ends were 7 bases for V and 4 bases for J; bases not matched to a gene: 15. The CDR3 protein is CASFRDRNPSYGYTF. The CDR3 bases are TGTGCCTCTTTCCGGGACAGAAACCCTTCCTATGGCTACACCTTC.

The J gene is TRBJ1-5, the V gene TRBV20-1; TRBD1 aligns across 9 bases. This CDR3 spans 16 amino acids. The J segment lost 5 bases and the V segment lost 6 bases, leaving 14 bases of the junction unmatched. The germline V gene has CDR1 DFQATT and CDR2 SNEGSKA (reference sequence). The CDR3 bases are TGCAGTGCAAACCGGGACAGGGTAGGAGTAGATCAGCCCCAGCATTTT. Protein sequence: CSANRDRVGVDQPQHF.

V usage is TRBV12-3 or TRBV12-4 and J usage is TRBJ1-6; TRBD1 matches 7 bases. With 5 bases clipped from V and 7 bases from J, the junction kept 8 bases outside the gene matches. The CDR3 is made up of 15 amino acids. CDR3 nucleotides: TGTGCCAGCAGTAACTACAGGGGAAGGAATTCACCCCTCCACTTT. Amino acid sequence: CASSNYRGRNSPLHF.

This clonotype showed up many times. The chain recombines TRBV12-3 or TRBV12-4 with TRBJ2-3, with a possible D match to TRBD1 (6 bases). V lost 6 bases to trimming and J lost 0 bases, with 16 bases between them. This CDR3 contains 16 residues. Here the CDR3 reads CASRSDRPPSTDTQYF. For the CDR3, the DNA is TGTGCCAGCAGGTCAGACAGGCCACCTAGCACAGATACGCAGTATTTT.

There are a few counts of this clonotype. The genes are TRBV7-2 and TRBJ2-3; no clear D. The V and J ends lost 7 bases and 4 bases respectively, with 15 bases between them. The germline V gene encodes CDR1 SGHTA and CDR2 FQGNSA. This CDR3 contains 14 residues. CDR3 DNA: TGTGCCAGCACCCTCACCCCCCAATCAGATACGCAGTATTTT. Residues: CASTLTPQSDTQYF.

The genes are TRBV6-5 and TRBJ2-2; no clear D. Per germline, CDR1 MNHEY and CDR2 SVGAGI. V gave up 8 bases and J gave up 0 bases, with 19 bases separating them. The CDR3 has 17 residues. The chain's CDR3 is CASRPRSGQANTGELFF. CDR3 sequence (DNA): TGTGCCAGCCGCCCACGATCCGGCCAGGCGAACACCGGGGAGCTGTTTTTT.

The gene calls are TRBV4-1 and TRBJ2-6; D gene ambiguous. CDR1 and CDR2 from the germline V gene are MGHRA and YSYEKL. The V end lost 3 bases, the J end lost 0 bases, and 12 bases lay between the germline ends. The CDR3 covers 17 residues. CDR3 bases: TGCGCCAGCAGCCAGGCAACCGGGTCCTCTGGGGCCAACGTCCTGACTTTC. Encoded protein: CASSQATGSSGANVLTF.

This clonotype was counted ten times or more. This chain uses TRBV20-1 with TRBJ1-2; D gene unclear. In germline, CDR1 is DFQATT, CDR2 SNEGSKA (reference sequence). The CDR3 is 11 amino acids. The V gene lost 3 bases and the J gene lost 2 bases, with 4 bases spanning the gap. The CDR3 nucleotides read TGCAGTGCTAGCAGAAACTATGGCTACACCTTC. Amino acids: CSASRNYGYTF.